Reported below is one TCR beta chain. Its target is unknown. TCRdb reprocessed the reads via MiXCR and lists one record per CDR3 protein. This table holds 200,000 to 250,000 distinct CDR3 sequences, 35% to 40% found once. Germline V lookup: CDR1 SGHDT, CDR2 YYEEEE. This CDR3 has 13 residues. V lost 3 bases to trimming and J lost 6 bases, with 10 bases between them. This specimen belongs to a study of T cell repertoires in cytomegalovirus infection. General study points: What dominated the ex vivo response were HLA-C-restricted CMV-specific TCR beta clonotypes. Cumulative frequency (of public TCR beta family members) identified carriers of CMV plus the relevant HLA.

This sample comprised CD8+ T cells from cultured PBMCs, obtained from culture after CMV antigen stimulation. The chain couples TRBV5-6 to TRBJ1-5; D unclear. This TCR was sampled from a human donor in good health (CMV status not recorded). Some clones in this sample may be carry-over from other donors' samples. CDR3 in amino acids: CASSSGGVQPQHF. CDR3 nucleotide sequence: TGTGCCAGCAGCTCAGGTGGGGTTCAGCCCCAGCATTTT.